Below are 10 T cell receptor beta chains sequenced from a single sample in a study of lymphopenia after photon versus proton radiotherapy. Libraries were prepared by immunoSEQ multiplex PCR; TCRdb keeps only in-frame clonotypes and omits some of them. Of around 30,000 clones listed, 80% to 90% are singletons. The sequenced sample was peripheral blood, obtained from a patient treated with proton-based radiotherapy. These receptors were obtained from a woman aged 55 to 70 with cholangiocarcinoma. Some clones in this sample may be carry-over from other donors' samples.

This clone was counted between two and nine times. DNA for the CDR3: TGTGCCAGCAGCGTAGGAGTGGGGAACTATGGCTACACCTTC. It specifies CASSVGVGNYGYTF. The V and J genes are TRBV9 and TRBJ1-2; D is ambiguous. This CDR3 is built from 14 residues. Germline assignment: CDR1 SGDLS and CDR2 YYNGEE. V was trimmed by 0 bases and J by 2 bases, leaving 8 bases between them.

V gene TRBV7-6 combines with J gene TRBJ2-7; 7 positions match TRBD2. Germline CDR1 is SGHVS and CDR2 is FNYEAQ. J lost 0 bases, V lost 5 bases, and 4 bases had no gene match. CDR3 size: 14 residues. Here the CDR3 DNA reads TGTGCCAGCAGCCCGGGACTACCCTCCTACGAGCAGTACTTC. Its translation is CASSPGLPSYEQYF.

This clone was seen more than once but under ten times. The rearrangement links TRBV7-9 to TRBJ1-1; D might be TRBD1 (5 bases). Germline V gene data show CDR1 as SEHNR and CDR2 as FQNEAQ (reference sequence). This CDR3 region has 13 residues. V lost 8 bases and J 3 bases, leaving 13 bases between the germline ends. CDR3 sequence (DNA): TGTGCCAGCCACACAGGCCCTTACACTGAAGCTTTCTTT. As protein: CASHTGPYTEAFF.

To note about this clone: The junction does not match germline at one end; this may be a read error. The V gene is TRBV29-1, the J gene TRBJ2-7; no definite D call. Germline CDR1 SQVTM, CDR2 ANQGSEA. This CDR3 is 10 amino acids long. The CDR3 protein is CSVEESSEAF. The CDR3 bases are TGCAGCGTTGAAGAAAGTTCCGAAGCCTTC.

The chain combines TRBV18 with TRBJ2-7, with 7 nucleotides matching TRBD1. V dropped 8 bases and J dropped 5; count of bases not matched to a gene: 3. Germline CDR1 is KGHSH and CDR2 is LQKENI. The CDR3 is made up of 11 amino acids. CDR3 sequence: CASRGLDEQYF. Here the CDR3 DNA reads TGTGCCAGCAGGGGGCTCGACGAGCAGTACTTC.

The rearrangement joins TRBV4-1 to TRBJ2-1, with a tentative D call TRBD2 (6 bases). Germline loops: CDR1 MGHRA, CDR2 YSYEKL. Between the trimmed V and J ends, which lost 2 bases and 8 bases, there was a span of 16 bases. This CDR3 region has 15 residues. CDR3: CASSQTTRLVYEQFF. The CDR3, as DNA: TGCGCCAGCAGCCAAACCACGAGACTAGTATATGAGCAGTTCTTC.

This chain links TRBV7-9 with TRBJ2-5; no reliable D call. Trimming stripped 0 bases from V and 1 base from J, with 3 bases between. The CDR3 runs to 13 residues. Germline CDR1 SEHNR, CDR2 FQNEAQ (reference sequence). CDR3 residues: CASSLASQETQYF. DNA for the CDR3: TGTGCCAGCAGCTTAGCCAGCCAAGAGACCCAGTACTTC.

The J gene is TRBJ1-5, the V gene TRBV5-1; D call uncertain. CDR3 size: 13 residues. Germline CDR1 SGHRS, CDR2 YFSETQ. V was cut by 4 bases and J by 0 bases, with 5 bases left in between. This CDR3 reads CASSQYSNQPQHF. The CDR3 bases are TGCGCCAGCAGCCAATATAGCAATCAGCCCCAGCATTTT.

The chain carries TRBV7-2 and TRBJ2-7; D gene uncertain. The V end lost 2 bases, the J end lost 2 bases, and 7 bases lay between the germline ends. Germline CDR1 is SGHTA and CDR2 is FQGNSA. CDR3 length equals 13 residues. The CDR3 reads CASSLKAAYEQYF. Written as DNA, the CDR3 is TGTGCCAGCAGCTTAAAAGCAGCCTACGAGCAGTACTTC.

The gene calls are TRBV4-1 and TRBJ2-6; D is ambiguous. Germline V gene lookup returns CDR1 MGHRA and CDR2 YSYEKL. The CDR3 totals 16 residues. V was shortened by 0 bases and J by 4 bases, with 10 bases between the two germline ends. The CDR3 protein is CASSQDRALGANVLTF. CDR3 bases: TGCGCCAGCAGCCAAGATCGGGCTCTGGGGGCCAACGTCCTGACTTTC.